These 8 T cell receptor beta chains were sequenced from one sample in a study of PD-1 blockade in classical Hodgkin lymphoma. Sequencing used immunoSEQ multiplex PCR; TCRdb keeps in-frame clones, though not all of them. This sample has just under 30,000 clones, with 85% to 90% found just once. With no exception, relapse followed autologous stem cell transplantation in all patients, and brentuximab vedotin exposure varied. Isolation of CD4+ T cells from thawed PBMCs was performed by magnetic negative selection. The sample was CD4+ T cells from blood, taken at baseline. The receptor source for this set is a human donor with classical Hodgkin lymphoma.

The chain couples TRBV5-4 to TRBJ2-5; D call uncertain. Germline CDR1 and CDR2: SGHNT and YYREEE (reference sequence). The CDR3 totals 16 residues. V lost 0 bases and J 6 bases, leaving 18 bases between the germline ends. CDR3 protein: CASSLASLGATQTQYF. The CDR3 DNA is TGTGCCAGCAGCTTGGCGAGTTTAGGCGCGACGCAGACCCAGTACTTC. The whole variable domain, remainder taken from reference TRBV5-4 and TRBJ2-5, is ETGVTQSPTHLIKTRGQQVTLRCSSQSGHNTVSWYQQALGQGPQFIFQYYREEENGRGNFPPRFSGLQFPNYSSELNVNALELDDSALYLCASSLASLGATQTQYFGPGTRLLVL.

The chain combines TRBV19 with TRBJ2-7, with 12 bases identical to TRBD2. Per germline, CDR1 LNHDA and CDR2 SQIVND (reference sequence). The CDR3 has 13 amino acids. Trimming took 9 bases from V and 6 from J; bases not matched to a gene: 6. CDR3 bases: TGTGCCAGCGCTAGCGGGAGGGCCGGCGAGCAGTACTTC. It specifies CASASGRAGEQYF.

V is TRBV5-6 and J is TRBJ1-2, with unresolved D. The CDR3 has 14 residues. V was clipped by 5 bases and J by 7 bases, with 18 bases between them. Germline values: CDR1 SGHDT, CDR2 YYEEEE. The CDR3: CASRSYVGGSGYTF. The CDR3 DNA reads as TGTGCCAGCAGATCCTATGTGGGAGGATCTGGCTACACCTTC.

The chain combines TRBV12-5 with TRBJ2-3; 8 bases line up with TRBD2. The CDR3 length is 17 residues. Germline CDR1 LGHNT, CDR2 FRNRAP. V gave up 4 bases and J gave up 0 bases; unmatched junction bases: 9. The CDR3 DNA follows: TGTGCTAGTGGTTCCCCGGGTAGCGGGGCTAGCACAGATACGCAGTATTTT. Translated, it gives CASGSPGSGASTDTQYF.

The chain combines TRBV11-2 with TRBJ2-1; TRBD2 aligns across 9 bases. The length of the CDR3 is 14 residues. Germline V gene data show CDR1 as SGHAT and CDR2 as FQNNGV. J was trimmed by 6 bases and V by 11 bases; bases with no gene match: 11. The CDR3, as DNA: TGTGCCTCGAGGGCGCTAGCGGGAAGCAATGAGCAGTTCTTC. This encodes CASRALAGSNEQFF.

This chain joins TRBV27 and TRBJ1-2; D possibly corresponds to TRBD1 (6 bases). The CDR3 totals 11 residues. V was trimmed by 5 bases and J by 10 bases, leaving 11 bases between them. CDR1 is MNHEY and CDR2 is SMNVEV in the germline V gene (reference sequence). The CDR3 is CASSQGGDYTF. The CDR3 region has the DNA TGTGCCAGCAGTCAAGGGGGGGACTACACCTTC.

This chain joins TRBV19 and TRBJ1-1; no firm D call. From germline, CDR1 is LNHDA and CDR2 SQIVND (reference sequence). This CDR3 contains 13 residues. Trimming removed 2 bases at V and 1 base at J, with 5 bases between. The CDR3 bases are TGTGCCAGTAGTATAAACGCGAACACTGAAGCTTTCTTT. Amino acids: CASSINANTEAFF.

The CDR3 is CASSYDMPSGAFF. The DNA of the CDR3 is TGTGCCAGCAGTTACGATATGCCGTCCGGGGCTTTCTTT. The chain carries TRBV6-6 and TRBJ1-1, with unresolved D. Germline assignment: CDR1 MNHNY and CDR2 SVGAGI (reference sequence). V was pared by 2 bases and J by 11 bases, with 15 bases between. This CDR3 region has 13 residues.